These 14 T cell receptor beta chains originate from one sample sequenced in a study of control samples from healthy donors and cancer patients (dated by TCRdb to 2019 to 2021). Libraries were built with the immunoSEQ multiplex PCR assay. In its TCRdb copy, this immuneACCESS table keeps in-frame sequences only and misses some clones. Where compared with another copy, unresolved V genes explain less than half of these, and the others have no known cause. A total of 100,000 to 120,000 clones appear in this sample, roughly 88% of them only once. The ten largest clones capture around 4% of the sample. Sample: PBMCs. Receptors were obtained from a woman aged 55 to 70 with lung cancer.

The J gene is TRBJ1-3, the V gene TRBV3-1 (or the pseudogene TRBV3-2); D is ambiguous. Germline CDR1 is LGHDT and CDR2 is YNNKEL (reference sequence). Between the trimmed V and J ends, which lost 3 bases and 7 bases, there was a span of 7 bases. The CDR3 runs to 12 residues. CDR3 bases: TGTGCCAGCAGCCACCCGCGGAACACCATATATTTT. Protein sequence: CASSHPRNTIYF.

This clone was found a few times. V gene TRBV11-3 combines with J gene TRBJ1-2; D not resolved. CDR3 size: 12 residues. V lost 0 bases and J lost 4, with 3 bases in between. Germline CDR1 and CDR2: SGHNT and YENEEA. The CDR3 DNA sequence: TGTGCCAGCAGCTTAGACGGCTATGGCTACACCTTC. Amino acid sequence: CASSLDGYGYTF.

The chain combines TRBV27 with TRBJ2-1, with 7 bases aligning to TRBD1. The CDR3 is 17 residues long. Losses at the gene ends were 6 bases for V and 1 base for J; bases not matched to a gene: 12. Germline CDR1 is MNHEY and CDR2 is SMNVEV (reference sequence). The DNA for the CDR3 is TGTGCCAGCAGCCCGTTCATACCCAGGGGGTCCTACAATGAGCAGTTCTTC. Translation gives CASSPFIPRGSYNEQFF.

This chain links TRBV30 with TRBJ2-5, with D perhaps TRBD1 or TRBD2 (6 bases each). The CDR3 runs to 16 residues. V was clipped by 2 bases and J by 7 bases, with 23 bases between them. CDR1 and CDR2 (germline): GTSNPN, SVGIG (reference sequence). CDR3 bases: TGTGCCTGGAGTCCTATAGAGGAAGTGGGGGGCAGGACCCAGTACTTC. Translating gives CAWSPIEEVGGRTQYF.

The CDR3 reads CASSLGGPQHF. The CDR3 DNA reads as TGTGCCAGCAGCTTAGGGGGGCCCCAGCATTTT. This chain connects TRBV7-2 to TRBJ1-5; D unclear. Looked up from germline, CDR1 is SGHTA and CDR2 is FQGNSA. This CDR3 has 11 amino acids. The ends were cut back, 1 base at V and 9 bases at J, with 4 bases in the middle.

Comment on this clone: The identical CDR3 is also encoded by other nucleotide sequences in the sample. The rearrangement uses TRBV7-3 and TRBJ1-1, with 8 bases identical to TRBD1. V shed 9 bases and J 1 base; nucleotides not matched to a gene: 16. CDR1 and CDR2 from the germline V gene are SGHTA and FQGTGA. There are 17 residues in the CDR3. CDR3 sequence (DNA): TGTGCCAGTAGCACAGTCCTCAGGGGGCCCGGGAACACTGAAGCTTTCTTT. Residues: CASSTVLRGPGNTEAFF.

This clone was observed a single time. V usage is TRBV7-9 and J usage is TRBJ2-3, with D possibly matching TRBD2 (6 bases). The CDR3 covers 14 residues. Trimming took 8 bases from V and 5 from J, leaving 17 bases between them. Germline lookup yields CDR1 SEHNR and CDR2 FQNEAQ (reference sequence). Here the CDR3 reads CASRIEGGLDTQYF. The CDR3, as DNA: TGTGCCAGCCGGATAGAAGGAGGGCTAGATACGCAGTATTTT.

The J gene is TRBJ2-2, the V gene TRBV2, with 7 positions matching TRBD1. The CDR3 runs to 15 residues. The trim removed 2 bases at V and 6 bases at J, leaving 6 bases unmatched. Germline V CDR1 and CDR2: SNHLY, FYNNEI. CDR3 nucleotides: TGTGCCAGCAGTGAAAGTGGACAGGCCGCCGGGGAGCTGTTTTTT. Amino acids: CASSESGQAAGELFF. The variable domain in full, completed from reference TRBV2 and TRBJ2-2, reads EPEVTQTPSHQVTQMGQEVILRCVPISNHLYFYWYRQILGQKVEFLVSFYNNEISEKSEIFDDQFSVERPDGSNFTLKIRSTKLEDSAMYFCASSESGQAAGELFFGEGSRLTVL.

The chain links TRBV7-2 to TRBJ2-4; the match to TRBD2 covers 7 bases. J gave up 4 bases and V 8 bases, and 8 bases lay outside the gene matches. The CDR3 runs 14 residues. CDR1 is SGHTA, CDR2 FQGNSA, per germline. The CDR3 bases are TGTGCCAGCCTCAAGGCAGCGGGGAAAAACATTCAGTACTTC. Translation: CASLKAAGKNIQYF.

The chain couples TRBV7-9 to TRBJ2-3; 9 bases agree with TRBD1. CDR1 and CDR2 from the germline V gene are SEHNR and FQNEAQ (reference sequence). With V trimmed by 4 bases and J by 4 bases, 6 bases remained unmatched. The CDR3 totals 15 residues. In nucleotides, the CDR3 is TGTGCCAGCAGCTCGGGACAGGGCCTGGCAGATACGCAGTATTTT. Translation: CASSSGQGLADTQYF.

V and J are TRBV11-2 and TRBJ1-2; no clear D gene. The ends were cut back, 2 bases at V and 4 bases at J, with 8 bases in the middle. This CDR3 spans 13 amino acids. The germline V gene has CDR1 SGHAT and CDR2 FQNNGV. CDR3 residues: CASSLSDGYGYTF. CDR3 DNA sequence: TGTGCCAGCAGCTTATCTGACGGCTATGGCTACACCTTC.

The chain carries TRBV28 and TRBJ1-1, with TRBD1 matching over 8 bases. V dropped 7 bases and J dropped 6; count of bases not matched to a gene: 16. Germline V CDR1 and CDR2: MDHEN, SYDVKM. There are 16 residues in the CDR3. The CDR3 loop reads CASILLPGTGNSEAFF. DNA for the CDR3: TGTGCCAGCATCCTCCTTCCTGGGACAGGAAACTCTGAAGCTTTCTTT.

The gene calls are TRBV7-2 and TRBJ2-6, with D perhaps matching TRBD2 (6 bases). Per germline, CDR1 SGHTA and CDR2 FQGNSA. Trimming removed 1 base from V and 4 bases from J, with 11 bases in between. The CDR3 sequence is 16 residues long. The CDR3 nucleotides read TGTGCCAGCAGCTTAGTGGGACTCGCGGGGGCCAACGTCCTGACTTTC. Residues: CASSLVGLAGANVLTF.

The chain links TRBV19 to TRBJ1-4, with D perhaps matching TRBD1 (6 bases). Germline-derived CDR1 and CDR2 are LNHDA and SQIVND (reference sequence). This CDR3 has 16 residues. The V and J ends lost 7 bases and 5 bases respectively, with 20 bases between them. CDR3 amino acids: CASTPGGGQINEKLFF. The DNA of the CDR3 is TGTGCCAGTACCCCCGGAGGAGGACAGATAAATGAAAAACTGTTTTTT.